One sample yielded the 5 T cell receptor beta chains listed below, sequenced in a study of blood T cell repertoires in COVID-19. The method was immunoSEQ multiplex PCR; TCRdb's version includes in-frame clones alone and lacks a portion of them. The data hold some 290,000 clones, with about nine tenths observed a single time. Source material: PBMCs or T cells enriched from blood (not recorded which). These receptors all come from a woman in her thirties or forties with acute COVID-19.

The chain uses TRBV21-1 and TRBJ1-3. TRBV21-1 is termed a pseudogene. The CDR3 length is 16 residues. The CDR3 region has the DNA TGTGCCAGTCAGCCAGGGCAGCGGGAACGAGGAAACACCATATATTTT. It encodes CASQPGQRERGNTIYF.

The chain is built from TRBV29-1 and TRBJ1-2; D not resolved. This CDR3 region has 12 residues. The V end was cut by 1 base, the J end by 5 bases, with 8 bases between. Germline CDR1 SQVTM, CDR2 ANQGSEA. This CDR3 is CSVEGRRYGYTF. Here the CDR3 DNA reads TGCAGCGTTGAAGGTCGGAGATATGGCTACACCTTC.

V is TRBV6-6 and J is TRBJ1-4; a possible D gene is TRBD1 (5 bases). The CDR3 spans 14 residues. CDR1 and CDR2 from the germline V gene are MNHNY and SVGAGI (reference sequence). V dropped 3 bases and J dropped 8 bases, with 13 bases sitting between them. CDR3 in amino acids: CASSYSRVEEKLFF. Here the CDR3 DNA reads TGTGCCAGCAGTTATAGCAGGGTTGAGGAAAAACTGTTTTTT.

This clone was seen a few times. The CDR3 ends on some other residue instead of the conserved phenylalanine or tryptophan, so this is likely a read error. The DNA is left out, because the CDR3 cannot be placed on it with certainty; the CDR3 is given as TCRdb lists it. This chain joins TRBV6-2 or TRBV6-3 and TRBJ1-2; the D call in the table, TRBD1, was not verified against the DNA. The length of the CDR3 is 13 amino acids, counting both ends. CDR1 MNHEY and CDR2 SVGEGT come from the germline V gene. CDR3 residues: CASSYDRLSALEV.

DNA of the CDR3: TGTGCCAGCAGCCCCTCGTCTACCGGGGAGCTGTTTTTT. Its translation: CASSPSSTGELFF. The chain is built from TRBV14 and TRBJ2-2; no definite D call. This CDR3 spans 13 amino acids. The V end was cut by 4 bases, the J end by 5 bases, with 8 bases between. In germline, CDR1 is SGHDN, CDR2 FVKESK.